The 7 T cell receptor beta chains presented below share a single source sample, sequenced in a study of shared clonotypes between healthy human individuals. The method was immunoSEQ multiplex PCR; TCRdb's version includes in-frame clones alone and lacks a portion of them. Seen here are approximately 980,000 clones, about 80% observed once, and the top ten hold about 1.5%. Sequenced sample: memory CD4+ T cells sorted from blood. Subset here: CD45RA-negative fraction. These receptors came from a man between 18 and 35 years old in good health.

This clone was seen a handful of times. The genes are TRBV5-1 and TRBJ1-6; the D is unclear. V lost 2 bases, J lost 9 bases, and 21 bases lay in between. CDR1 and CDR2 from the germline V gene are SGHRS and YFSETQ. The CDR3 loop spans 17 amino acids. The CDR3 protein is CASSFGGPKESISPLHF. The CDR3 bases are TGCGCCAGCAGCTTCGGAGGTCCTAAGGAGTCGATTTCACCCCTCCACTTT.

This rearrangement joins TRBV6-5 to TRBJ2-1; D ambiguous. The CDR3 covers 13 residues. CDR1 is MNHEY and CDR2 is SVGAGI in the germline V gene. Trimming took 6 bases from V and 4 from J, leaving 10 bases between them. CDR3 loop: CASRALGYNEQFF. CDR3 nucleotides: TGTGCCAGCAGGGCCCTGGGGTACAATGAGCAGTTCTTC.

V is TRBV28 and J is TRBJ1-5; D unresolved. Germline assignment: CDR1 MDHEN and CDR2 SYDVKM. The V gene lost 6 bases and the J gene lost 7 bases, with 10 bases spanning the gap. The CDR3 has 12 residues. CDR3 sequence: CASSQEGQPQHF. Written as DNA, the CDR3 is TGTGCCAGCAGCCAGGAGGGCCAGCCCCAGCATTTT.

This rearrangement joins TRBV7-9 to TRBJ1-2, with D uncertain. The CDR3 has 14 amino acids. Germline V gene lookup returns CDR1 SEHNR and CDR2 FQNEAQ (reference sequence). V shed 4 bases and J shed 7 bases, with 16 bases lying between them. Here the CDR3 reads CASSSGSQAGGYTF. For the CDR3, the DNA is TGTGCCAGCAGCTCTGGCTCCCAGGCGGGTGGCTACACCTTC.

This sequence joins TRBV5-1 and TRBJ2-3; maybe TRBD1 (5 bases). CDR3 length equals 14 residues. The germline V gene has CDR1 SGHRS and CDR2 YFSETQ. Between the trimmed V and J ends, which lost 3 bases and 4 bases, there was a span of 12 bases. CDR3 sequence reads: CASSSYRIPDTQYF. As DNA, the CDR3 is TGCGCCAGCAGCTCGTACAGGATACCAGATACGCAGTATTTT.

The chain uses TRBV9 and TRBJ2-3, with TRBD1 matching 7 bases. From germline, CDR1 is SGDLS and CDR2 YYNGEE. This CDR3 is 16 amino acids long. V shed 3 bases and J 2 bases; nucleotides not matched to a gene: 9. The CDR3 reads CASSGPGQTNTDTQYF. CDR3 nucleotide sequence: TGTGCCAGCAGCGGGCCGGGACAGACCAACACAGATACGCAGTATTTT. Based on the CDR3 plus reference TRBV9 and TRBJ2-3, the full variable domain is DSGVTQTPKHLITATGQRVTLRCSPRSGDLSVYWYQQSLDQGLQFLIQYYNGEERAKGNILERFSAQQFPDLHSELNLSSLELGDSALYFCASSGPGQTNTDTQYFGPGTRLTVL.

The rearrangement links TRBV7-2 to TRBJ1-1, with 8 bases matching TRBD1. Looked up from germline, CDR1 is SGHTA and CDR2 is FQGNSA. The ends lost 1 base at V and 3 bases at J; junction bases unmatched: 4. This CDR3 region has 15 residues. For the CDR3, the DNA is TGTGCCAGCAGCTTAGGACAGGGGTGGGACACTGAAGCTTTCTTT. Translation gives CASSLGQGWDTEAFF.